Listed here is a single TCR beta chain. Individuals drawn from approximately 22 US areas were roughly 18 to 100 years old. Either two negative PCRs, clearance, or symptom resolution qualified Cohort 3 donors as recovered. The entry originates in a study of blood T cell repertoires in COVID-19. Background on the study: The origin of the acute and convalescent COVID-19 samples was the United States, Italy and Spain.

In the authors' workflow: Cell counts per sample came from amplifying reference gene primers. Sequenced by immunoSEQ multiplex PCR; TCRdb stores in-frame clones only, minus some. The D gene and trimming were derived from the DNA, and the V and J assignments and clone size from that table. Of about 250,000 clones listed, around nine tenths were seen once; the top ten hold 1.5% to 2%. The CDR3 has 15 amino acids. The V segment lost 3 bases and the J segment 8 bases; nucleotides outside the gene matches: 9. Per the germline V gene, CDR1 is SGHAT and CDR2 is FQNNGV. The receptor was derived from a woman aged 50 to 60 who had recovered from COVID-19. Input material: PBMCs or T cells enriched from blood (not recorded which). This sequence joins TRBV11-2 and TRBJ2-1; 8 bases are shared with TRBD2. The DNA of the CDR3 is TGTGCCAGCAGCTTTCGTCTTCCGGGACTAGATGAGCAGTTCTTC. Encoded protein: CASSFRLPGLDEQFF.